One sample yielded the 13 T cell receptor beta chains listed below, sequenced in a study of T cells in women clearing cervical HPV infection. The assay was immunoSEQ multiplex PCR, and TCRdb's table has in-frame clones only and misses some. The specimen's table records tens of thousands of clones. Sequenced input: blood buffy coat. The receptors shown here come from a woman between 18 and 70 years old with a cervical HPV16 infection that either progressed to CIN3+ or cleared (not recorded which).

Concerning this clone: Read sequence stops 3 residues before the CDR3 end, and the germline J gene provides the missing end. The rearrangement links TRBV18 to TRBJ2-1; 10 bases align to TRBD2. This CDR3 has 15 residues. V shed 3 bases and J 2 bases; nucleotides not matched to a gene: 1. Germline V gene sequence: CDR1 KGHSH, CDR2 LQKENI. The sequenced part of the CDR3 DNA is TGTGCCAGCTCACCGAGCGGGGGGGCCTACAATGAG. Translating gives CASSPSGGAYNE. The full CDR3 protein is CASSPSGGAYNEQFF.

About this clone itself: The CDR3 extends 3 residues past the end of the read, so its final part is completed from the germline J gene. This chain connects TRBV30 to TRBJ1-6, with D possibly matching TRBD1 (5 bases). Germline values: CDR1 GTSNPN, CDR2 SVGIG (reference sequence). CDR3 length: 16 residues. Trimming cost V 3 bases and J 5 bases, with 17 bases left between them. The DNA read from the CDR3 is TGTGCCTGGAGCGATCTAGAAGGGGCGGATAATTCACCC. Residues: CAWSDLEGADNSP. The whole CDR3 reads CAWSDLEGADNSPLHF.

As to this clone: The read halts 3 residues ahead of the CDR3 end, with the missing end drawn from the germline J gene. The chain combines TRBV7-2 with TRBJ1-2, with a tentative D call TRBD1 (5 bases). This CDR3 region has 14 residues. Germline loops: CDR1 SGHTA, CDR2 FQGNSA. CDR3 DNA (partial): TGTGCCAGCAGGTCCGAGGGGCCATGGAACGAC. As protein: CASRSEGPWND. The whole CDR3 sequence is CASRSEGPWNDYTF. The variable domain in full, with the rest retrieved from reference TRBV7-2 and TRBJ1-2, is GAGVSQSPSNKVTEKGKDVELRCDPISGHTALYWYRQSLGQGLEFLIYFQGNSAPDKSGLPSDRFSAERTGGSVSTLTIQRTQQEDSAVYLCASRSEGPWNDYTFGSGTRLTVV.

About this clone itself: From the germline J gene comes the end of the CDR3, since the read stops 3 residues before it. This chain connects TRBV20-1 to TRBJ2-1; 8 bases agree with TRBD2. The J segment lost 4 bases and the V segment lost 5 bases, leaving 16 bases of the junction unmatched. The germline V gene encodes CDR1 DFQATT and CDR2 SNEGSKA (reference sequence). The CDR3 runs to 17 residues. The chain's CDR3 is CSASNPYRGGTYNEQFF. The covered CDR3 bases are TGCAGTGCTTCTAACCCCTATCGCGGGGGGACTTACAATGAG.

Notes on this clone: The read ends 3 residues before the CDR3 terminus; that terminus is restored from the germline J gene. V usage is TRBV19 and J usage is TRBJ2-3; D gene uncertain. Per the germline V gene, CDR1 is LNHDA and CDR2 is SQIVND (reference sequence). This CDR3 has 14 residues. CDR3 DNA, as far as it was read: TGTGCCAGTAGTCCCCGCAGGTTTGGAGAGACG. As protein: CASSPRRFGET. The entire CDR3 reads CASSPRRFGETQYF.

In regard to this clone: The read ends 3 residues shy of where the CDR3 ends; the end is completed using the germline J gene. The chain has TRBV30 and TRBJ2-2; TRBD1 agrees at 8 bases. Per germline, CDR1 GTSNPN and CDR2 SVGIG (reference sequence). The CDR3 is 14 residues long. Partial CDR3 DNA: TGTGCCTGGAGTGTACTTGGACAGGGTGGGAAG. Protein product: CAWSVLGQGGK. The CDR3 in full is CAWSVLGQGGKLFF. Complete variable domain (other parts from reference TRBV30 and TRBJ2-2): SQTIHQWPATLVQPVGSPLSLECTVEGTSNPNLYWYRQAAGRGLQLLFYSVGIGQISSEVPQNLSASRPQDRQFILSSKKLLLSDSGFYLCAWSVLGQGGKLFFGEGSRLTVL.

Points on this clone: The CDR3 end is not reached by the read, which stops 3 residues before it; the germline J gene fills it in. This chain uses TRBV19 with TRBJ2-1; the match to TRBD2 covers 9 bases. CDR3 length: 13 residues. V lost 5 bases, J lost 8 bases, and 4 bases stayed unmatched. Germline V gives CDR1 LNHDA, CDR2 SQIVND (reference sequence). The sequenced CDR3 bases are TGTGCCAGTAGTCTAACTAGCGGGTATGAG. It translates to CASSLTSGYE. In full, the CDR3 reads CASSLTSGYEQFF.

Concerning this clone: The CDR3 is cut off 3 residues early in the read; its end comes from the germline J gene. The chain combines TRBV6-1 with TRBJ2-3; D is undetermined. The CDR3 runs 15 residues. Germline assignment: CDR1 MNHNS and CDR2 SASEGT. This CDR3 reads CASSEISVFSNTQYF. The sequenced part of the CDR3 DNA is TGTGCCAGCAGTGAAATTTCGGTCTTTAGTAACACG.

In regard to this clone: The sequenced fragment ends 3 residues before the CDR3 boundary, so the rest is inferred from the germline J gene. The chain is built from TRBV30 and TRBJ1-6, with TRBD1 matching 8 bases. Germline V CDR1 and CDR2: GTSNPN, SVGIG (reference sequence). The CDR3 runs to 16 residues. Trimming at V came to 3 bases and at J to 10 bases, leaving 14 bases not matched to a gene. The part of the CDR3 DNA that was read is TGTGCCTGGAGGCCACTTAAAGGACAGGGTGGCTCACCC. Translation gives CAWRPLKGQGGSP. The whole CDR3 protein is CAWRPLKGQGGSPLHF.

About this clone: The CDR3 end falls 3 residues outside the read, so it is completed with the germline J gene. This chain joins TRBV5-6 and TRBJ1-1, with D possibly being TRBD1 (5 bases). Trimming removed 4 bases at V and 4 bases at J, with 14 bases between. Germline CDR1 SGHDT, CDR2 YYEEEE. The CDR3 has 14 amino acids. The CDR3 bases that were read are TGTGCCAGCAGCCCGGTGGGGGGAGCCACTGAA. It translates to CASSPVGGATE. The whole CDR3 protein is CASSPVGGATEAFF.

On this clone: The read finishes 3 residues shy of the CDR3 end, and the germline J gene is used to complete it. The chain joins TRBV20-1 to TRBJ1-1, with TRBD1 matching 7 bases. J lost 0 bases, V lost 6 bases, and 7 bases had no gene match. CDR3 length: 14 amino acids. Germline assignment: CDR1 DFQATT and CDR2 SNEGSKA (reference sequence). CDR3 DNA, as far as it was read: TGCAGTGCAACGGCAGGGGGGATGAACACTGAA. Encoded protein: CSATAGGMNTE. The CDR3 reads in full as CSATAGGMNTEAFF.

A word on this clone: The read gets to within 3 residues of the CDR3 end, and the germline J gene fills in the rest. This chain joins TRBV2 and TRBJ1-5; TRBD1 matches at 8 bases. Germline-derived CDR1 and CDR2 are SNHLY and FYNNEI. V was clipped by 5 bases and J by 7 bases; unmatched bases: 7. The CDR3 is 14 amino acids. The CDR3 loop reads CASSRQGADQPQHF. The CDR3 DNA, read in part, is TGTGCCAGCAGTAGGCAGGGGGCGGACCAGCCC.

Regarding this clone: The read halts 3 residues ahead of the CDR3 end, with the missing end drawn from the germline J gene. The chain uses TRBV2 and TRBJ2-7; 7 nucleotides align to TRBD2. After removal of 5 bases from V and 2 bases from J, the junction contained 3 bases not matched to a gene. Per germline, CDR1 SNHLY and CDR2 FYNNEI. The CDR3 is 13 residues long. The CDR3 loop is CASSLAETYEQYF. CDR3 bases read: TGTGCCAGCAGTCTAGCGGAAACCTACGAG.